The 24 T cell receptor beta chains listed next were all sequenced from one sample in a study of blood T cells in healthy people across ages. Alongside a J-beta primer mix, a sample-barcoded 5' primer served in a second PCR lasting roughly 7 to 12 cycles. Each CDR3 protein is one row after TCRdb ran MiXCR on the 5' RACE reads. The table includes some 1.8 million distinct CDR3 sequences, 35% to 50% detected once. The material sequenced was blood. The receptors derive from a human donor in good health.

Points on this clonotype: Mismatch with germline at one junction end may stem from a read error. The genes are TRBV4-3 and TRBJ1-2, with D possibly TRBD1 on 6 matching bases. This CDR3 spans 13 amino acids. CDR1 and CDR2 (germline): LGHNA, YSLEER. This CDR3 is CARSQEQGNGYTF. The CDR3 DNA follows: TGCGCCCGCAGCCAAGAACAGGGTAACGGCTACACCTTC.

This chain connects TRBV10-3 to TRBJ2-3; TRBD1 might be the D (6 bases). Trimming cost V 3 bases and J 2 bases, with 9 bases left between them. CDR1 is ENHRY and CDR2 is SYGVKD in the germline V gene. The CDR3 spans 14 residues. CDR3 loop: CAISDRDNTDTQYF. DNA for the CDR3: TGTGCCATCAGTGACAGGGACAACACAGATACGCAGTATTTT.

This rearrangement joins TRBV7-9 to TRBJ2-1, with 11 bases identical to TRBD2. This CDR3 has 17 amino acids. J lost 0 bases, V lost 5 bases, and 6 bases had no gene match. In germline, CDR1 is SEHNR, CDR2 FQNEAQ (reference sequence). CDR3 in amino acids: CASSPGGLAVSYNEQFF. The CDR3 DNA reads TGTGCCAGCAGCCCGGGGGGACTAGCGGTCTCCTACAATGAGCAGTTCTTC. Combining the CDR3 with reference TRBV7-9 and TRBJ2-1 gives the whole variable domain DTGVSQNPRHKITKRGQNVTFRCDPISEHNRLYWYRQTLGQGPEFLTYFQNEAQLEKSRLLSDRFSAERPKGSFSTLEIQRTEQGDSAMYLCASSPGGLAVSYNEQFFGPGTRLTVL.

This chain joins TRBV20-1 and TRBJ1-2; no clear D. Germline V gene lookup returns CDR1 DFQATT and CDR2 SNEGSKA (reference sequence). Trimming cost V 8 bases and J 2 bases, with 12 bases left between them. The CDR3 extends over 12 amino acids. The CDR3 sequence: CSPWGGNYGYTF. The DNA for the CDR3 is TGCAGTCCCTGGGGAGGCAACTATGGCTACACCTTC.

This clonotype has just a few counts. The chain combines TRBV12-3 or TRBV12-4 with TRBJ2-5, with 9 positions matching TRBD1. This CDR3 spans 14 amino acids. The trim removed 5 bases at V and 6 bases at J, leaving 7 bases unmatched. The CDR3 here is CASSRDRDAKTQYF. Written as DNA, the CDR3 is TGTGCCAGCAGTAGGGACAGGGATGCAAAGACCCAGTACTTC.

In its sample, this clonotype was seen once. An end of the junction differs from the germline gene, which may be a read error. CDR3 nucleotides: TGTGCCAGCAGCCTGTGGCGGGACAGGGCCCACGAGCAGTACTTC. This codes for CASSLWRDRAHEQYF. The genes are TRBV5-1 and TRBJ2-7; 9 nucleotides align to TRBD1. This CDR3 has 15 amino acids. Germline lookup yields CDR1 SGHRS and CDR2 YFSETQ.

The chain joins TRBV29-1 to TRBJ2-5; the D gene is possibly TRBD1 (6 bases). The CDR3 is 12 residues long. CDR1 SQVTM and CDR2 ANQGSEA come from the germline V gene. Trimming stripped 6 bases from V and 5 bases from J, with 13 bases between. CDR3 DNA sequence: TGCAGCGTAGAGAACAGGGAGGAGACCCAGTACTTC. Encoded protein: CSVENREETQYF.

The chain carries TRBV20-1 and TRBJ2-7; TRBD1 matches 10 bases. This CDR3 comprises 14 residues. Per the germline V gene, CDR1 is DFQATT and CDR2 is SNEGSKA (reference sequence). Unmatched junction bases numbered 10, after V lost 6 bases and J lost 5 bases. The CDR3 reads CSAKPGQGSDEQYF. As DNA, the CDR3 is TGCAGTGCCAAACCGGGACAGGGGTCCGACGAGCAGTACTTC.

This clonotype was observed a few times. The rearrangement uses TRBV11-2 and TRBJ2-3; D is uncertain. This CDR3 has 16 amino acids. V was shortened by 1 base and J by 3 bases, with 14 bases between the two germline ends. Germline values: CDR1 SGHAT, CDR2 FQNNGV. The CDR3 here is CASSLGRYGFTDTQYF. CDR3 bases: TGTGCCAGCAGCTTAGGCCGGTACGGGTTTACAGATACGCAGTATTTT.

This clonotype was recorded once. The rearrangement uses TRBV21-1 and TRBJ2-5; the tabulated D call, TRBD2, remains unverified against the DNA. TRBV21-1 has pseudogene status. The CDR3 contains 15 residues. This chain's CDR3 is CASSWGGSGEETQYF. The CDR3 DNA is TGTGCCAGCAGCTGGGGGGGTAGCGGGGAAGAGACCCAGTACTTC.

A note on this clonotype: Germline is not matched at one junction end, which may reflect a read error. The V call is TRBV10-3, the J call TRBJ1-2, with D unresolved. The CDR3 runs to 14 residues. Per the germline V gene, CDR1 is ENHRY and CDR2 is SYGVKD. The CDR3 protein is CATSPETVGYGYTF. For the CDR3, the DNA is TGTGCCACCAGTCCAGAGACGGTCGGTTATGGCTACACCTTC.

The chain has TRBV12-3 or TRBV12-4 and TRBJ2-2; 11 bases agree with TRBD2. This CDR3 is built from 15 residues. V dropped 5 bases and J dropped 4; count of bases not matched to a gene: 3. The CDR3 here is CASSLLAGATGELFF. As DNA, the CDR3 is TGTGCCAGCAGTCTACTAGCGGGGGCCACCGGGGAGCTGTTTTTT.

This chain links TRBV12-3 or TRBV12-4 with TRBJ1-4, with 7 bases identical to TRBD1. The CDR3 sequence is 15 residues long. Germline trimming cut 0 bases from V and 5 bases from J; bases unmatched to any gene: 3. In DNA form, the CDR3 reads TGTGCCAGCAGTTTAGCGGGACAGAACAATGAAAAACTGTTTTTT. Translated: CASSLAGQNNEKLFF.

The rearrangement links TRBV5-1 to TRBJ2-3, with 8 bases lining up with TRBD2. The CDR3 contains 15 residues. Germline CDR1 is SGHRS and CDR2 is YFSETQ. The ends lost 1 base at V and 4 bases at J; junction bases unmatched: 5. In nucleotides, the CDR3 is TGCGCCAGCAGCTTGACCGGGGGGGGCCCAGATACGCAGTATTTT. This translates into CASSLTGGGPDTQYF. The whole variable domain, remainder taken from reference TRBV5-1 and TRBJ2-3, is KAGVTQTPRYLIKTRGQQVTLSCSPISGHRSVSWYQQTPGQGLQFLFEYFSETQRNKGNFPGRFSGRQFSNSRSEMNVSTLELGDSALYLCASSLTGGGPDTQYFGPGTRLTVL.

This sequence joins TRBV7-9 and TRBJ2-3, with a weak D call TRBD1 (6 bases). Germline CDR1 SEHNR, CDR2 FQNEAQ (reference sequence). CDR3 length equals 16 residues. Trimming cost V 5 bases and J 4 bases, with 19 bases left between them. Written as DNA, the CDR3 is TGTGCCAGCAGCACCCAGGGGAGACCAGAGGCAGATACGCAGTATTTT. It translates to CASSTQGRPEADTQYF.

This chain links TRBV11-1 with TRBJ2-1, with D possibly TRBD2 on 6 matching bases. The CDR3 is 16 residues long. Germline CDR1 reads SGHAT; CDR2 reads FQDESV (reference sequence). V lost 4 bases, J lost 7 bases, and 20 bases lay in between. CDR3 loop: CASSSPTGTPRNEQFF. The DNA for the CDR3 is TGTGCCAGCAGCTCCCCGACCGGGACTCCCCGAAATGAGCAGTTCTTC.

Turning to this clonotype: A junction boundary mismatches the germline segment, possibly from a read error. The rearrangement joins TRBV6-1 to TRBJ2-1; D is unresolved. In germline, CDR1 is MNHNS, CDR2 SASEGT. CDR3 size: 15 residues. This chain's CDR3 is CAGSEEVNAYDEQFF. For the CDR3, the DNA is TGTGCCGGCAGTGAGGAAGTTAACGCCTACGATGAGCAGTTCTTC.

This clonotype was detected once. A read error may produce the germline difference seen at one junction end. This rearrangement joins TRBV9 to TRBJ2-1; 7 bases agree with TRBD1. CDR1 is SGDLS and CDR2 is YYNGEE in the germline V gene. CDR3 length: 15 residues. CDR3 sequence reads: CASSVEGGAYNERFF. Here the CDR3 DNA reads TGTGCCAGCAGCGTGGAAGGGGGCGCCTACAATGAGCGGTTCTTC.

The chain is built from TRBV20-1 and TRBJ1-6, with D tentatively TRBD1 (5 bases). Germline V gene lookup returns CDR1 DFQATT and CDR2 SNEGSKA (reference sequence). Trimming took off 3 bases at V and 2 bases at J, with 11 bases between the two ends. The CDR3 loop spans 15 amino acids. The CDR3 nucleotides read TGCAGTGCTAGGGGGGAGAGGACCTATAATTCACCCCTCCACTTT. Amino acid sequence: CSARGERTYNSPLHF.

The chain couples TRBV5-6 to TRBJ1-1, with D perhaps TRBD1 (6 bases). Trimming cost V 3 bases and J 5 bases, with 14 bases left between them. This CDR3 has 14 residues. Germline CDR1 and CDR2: SGHDT and YYEEEE. DNA for the CDR3: TGTGCCAGCAGCTGGGGCAGGGGATGGACTGAAGCTTTCTTT. Residues: CASSWGRGWTEAFF.

The genes are TRBV5-1 and TRBJ2-3, with D unclear. The germline gives CDR1 SGHRS, CDR2 YFSETQ. The CDR3 totals 15 residues. V was shortened by 1 base and J by 0 bases, with 9 bases between the two germline ends. CDR3 loop: CASSLLLFSTDTQYF. CDR3 sequence (DNA): TGCGCCAGCAGCTTGCTGTTATTTAGCACAGATACGCAGTATTTT.

This clonotype appeared a few times. The CDR3 reads CASSNKDSPWGETQYF. The CDR3 coding sequence is TGTGCCAGCAGCAACAAAGACAGTCCCTGGGGAGAGACCCAGTACTTC. J is TRBJ2-5 and V is TRBV21-1; TRBD2, the table's D call, was not compared with the DNA. TRBV21-1 is a pseudogene segment. The CDR3 contains 16 residues.

Comments on this clonotype: A read error may produce the germline difference seen at one junction end. The V gene is TRBV15, the J gene TRBJ2-4; 7 nucleotides agree with TRBD2. The CDR3 is made up of 15 amino acids. Looked up from germline, CDR1 is LNHNV and CDR2 is YYDKDF (reference sequence). CDR3 DNA: TGTGCCACTAGCAGAGGACGGGGCCTGCATAGCGGGCAGTACTTC. It specifies CATSRGRGLHSGQYF.

The V gene is TRBV21-1, the J gene TRBJ2-4; the table's D gene call, TRBD1, was not cross checked with the DNA. TRBV21-1 represents a pseudogene. The length of the CDR3 is 17 residues. In DNA form, the CDR3 reads TGTGCCAGCAGCAAAGCCCCTCGACAGGTCCCGCATCATCAGCAGTACTTC. Residues: CASSKAPRQVPHHQQYF.